This T cell receptor (beta chain) is drawn from a study of tumor-infiltrating lymphocytes in primary liver carcinoma. Study-level information: Samples returned roughly 3.65 to 8 million productive TCRbeta reads each. Read depth did not differ significantly between tissue types. Study conclusions and caveats: Merely about 7-25% of top clones occurred in all five tumor regions.

Co-extraction of both nucleic acids (RNA and DNA) used about 18-31 mg of unsorted bulk tissue. The patients carried chronic HBV infection and had received no treatment. In the case of this clonotype: Its antigen is unidentified. At one end the junction does not follow the germline gene, possibly because of a read error.

Germline V gives CDR1 MGHRA, CDR2 YSYEKL. The CDR3 totals 16 residues. A primer matching the constant region was used to make TCR beta cDNA from approximately 500 ng of total RNA. ARM-PCR, slightly modified, supplied the TCR beta libraries through three nested multiplex PCR rounds. A C-beta reverse primer and TRBV1-TRBV30 forward primers served in each of the first two PCR rounds, at about 9 cycles apiece. TCRdb used MiXCR to reprocess the multiplex PCR reads, holding one entry per CDR3 protein. The sample has fewer than 75,000 distinct CDR3 sequences, roughly two thirds seen once. The clonotype was recovered from a man aged 35 to 55 with primary liver carcinoma and hepatitis B virus infection. The source material was liver tumor tissue from sampling region 4. Subset indicated: tumor region T4, right-lateral pole. V gene TRBV4-1 combines with J gene TRBJ1-1, with 7 bases that match TRBD1. CDR3 in amino acids: CASSHKGGVQWTEAFF. The CDR3 DNA is TGTGCCAGCAGCCATAAAGGGGGCGTACAGTGGACTGAAGCTTTCTTT.